These 4 T cell receptor beta chains share one sample of origin, sequenced in a study of CD8+ T cells in alopecia areata (dated by TCRdb to about 2018). Reading the label with the study, this specimen's time point is: baseline before oral tofacitinib. The method was the immunoSEQ multiplex PCR assay. To provide template for TCR sequencing, every sample had RNA extracted and reverse transcribed into cDNA. TCRdb retrieved this table from immuneACCESS and kept in-frame rearrangements only. Not all clones are present; in checked studies, unresolved V genes account for under half, and no reason is known for the remainder. This sample has roughly 65,000 clones in its table, and about 44% of those were observed once. Approximately 18% of the sample lies in the top ten. This sample comprised CD8+ T cells sorted from blood, obtained at week 0. Receptors originate from a human donor with alopecia areata.

The chain carries TRBV18 and TRBJ2-7; tentative D call: TRBD2 (6 bases). Trimming shortened V by 3 bases and J by 0 bases, and 15 bases separated the two germline ends. The CDR3 sequence is 16 residues long. Per germline, CDR1 KGHSH and CDR2 LQKENI. In nucleotides, the CDR3 is TGTGCCAGCTCACCTCGGGAGCGGACCTTCTCCTACGAGCAGTACTTC. This encodes CASSPRERTFSYEQYF.

The CDR3 protein is CSVGQGDTGELFF. CDR3 bases: TGCAGCGTGGGACAGGGGGACACCGGGGAGCTGTTTTTT. The chain carries TRBV29-1 and TRBJ2-2, with 11 bases fitting TRBD1. The CDR3 loop spans 13 amino acids. CDR1 and CDR2 (germline): SQVTM, ANQGSEA. V shed 6 bases, J shed 3 bases, and the junction held 0 bases outside the gene matches.

This clone was detected only a few times. This CDR3 reads CASSDPGGEWYNEQFF. CDR3 coding DNA: TGTGCCAGTAGTGATCCAGGGGGCGAATGGTACAATGAGCAGTTCTTC. The rearrangement links TRBV19 to TRBJ2-1, with TRBD1 identical over 8 bases. The CDR3 loop spans 16 amino acids. Germline trimming cut 5 bases from V and 4 bases from J; bases unmatched to any gene: 10. CDR1 and CDR2 (germline): LNHDA, SQIVND (reference sequence).

The chain joins TRBV7-2 to TRBJ2-7; D assignment may be TRBD1 or TRBD2 (5 bases each). V dropped 3 bases and J dropped 2 bases, with 11 bases sitting between them. Germline values: CDR1 SGHTA, CDR2 FQGNSA. This CDR3 is built from 14 residues. CDR3 nucleotide sequence: TGTGCCAGCAGCTTCGGGCAGGGACCCTACGAGCAGTACTTC. Protein product: CASSFGQGPYEQYF.